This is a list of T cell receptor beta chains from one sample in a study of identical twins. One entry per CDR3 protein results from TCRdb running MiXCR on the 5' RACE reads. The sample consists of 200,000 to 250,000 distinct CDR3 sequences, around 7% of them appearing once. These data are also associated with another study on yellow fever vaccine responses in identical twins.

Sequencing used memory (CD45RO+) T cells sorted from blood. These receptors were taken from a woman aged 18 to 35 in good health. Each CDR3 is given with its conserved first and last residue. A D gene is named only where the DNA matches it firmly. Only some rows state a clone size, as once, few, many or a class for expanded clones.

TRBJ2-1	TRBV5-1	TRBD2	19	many	TGCGCCAGCAGCGCCGAGACTAGCGGGGGCCCCTACTCCTACAATGAGCAGTTCTTC	CASSAETSGGPYSYNEQFF
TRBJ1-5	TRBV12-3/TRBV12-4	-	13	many	TGTGCCAGCCTTGACAGCCTAAATCAGCCCCAGCATTTT	CASLDSLNQPQHF
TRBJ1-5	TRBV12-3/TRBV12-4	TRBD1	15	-	TGTGCCAGCAGCATCTCTCAGGGGGCTAGGCAGCCCCAGCATTTT	CASSISQGARQPQHF
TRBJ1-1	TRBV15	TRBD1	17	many	TGTGCCACCAGCAGCCGACCCAGGACAGGAGGGAACACTGAAGCTTTCTTT	CATSSRPRTGGNTEAFF
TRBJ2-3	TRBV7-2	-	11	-	TGTGCCAGCAGCCGTCAGGACGCGCAGTATTTT	CASSRQDAQYF
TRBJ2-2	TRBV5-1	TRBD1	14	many	TGCGCCAGCAGCGGGACAGGGCACACCGGGGAGCTGTTTTTT	CASSGTGHTGELFF
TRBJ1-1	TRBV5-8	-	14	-	TGTGCCAGCAGCTTCCCTGCCTTGAACACTGAAGCTTTCTTT	CASSFPALNTEAFF
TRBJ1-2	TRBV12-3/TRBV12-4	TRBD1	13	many	TGTGCCAGCACCATAGGGACAGTTGGAGGCTACACCTTC	CASTIGTVGGYTF
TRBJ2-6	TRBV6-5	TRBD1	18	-	TGTGCCAGCAGTTACAGCGGACAGGGTTTTTACGGGGCCAACGTCCTGACTTTC	CASSYSGQGFYGANVLTF
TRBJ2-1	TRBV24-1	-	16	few	TGTGCCACCAGTGGACGAGCGGTTAGCTCCTACAATGAGCAGTTCTTC	CATSGRAVSSYNEQFF
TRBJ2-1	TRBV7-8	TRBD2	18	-	TGTGCCAGCAGCTCCCGCCCTAGCGGGACCTACGATTACAATGAGCAGTTCTTC	CASSSRPSGTYDYNEQFF
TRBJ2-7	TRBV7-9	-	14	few	TGTGCCAGCAGCTTAGCGGGAGAATGGTACGAGCAGTACTTC	CASSLAGEWYEQYF
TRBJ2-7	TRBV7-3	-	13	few	TGTGCCAGCAGCACCTACGGGGGCTACGAGCAGTACTTC	CASSTYGGYEQYF
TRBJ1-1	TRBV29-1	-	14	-	TGCAGCGCCAAAGATTTGGGTGCAGGGACTGAAGCTTTCTTT	CSAKDLGAGTEAFF
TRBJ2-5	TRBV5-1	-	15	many	TGCGCCAGCAGCTTGAAGGGCGAAGGGCGGGAGACCCAGTACTTC	CASSLKGEGRETQYF
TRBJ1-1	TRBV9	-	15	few	TGTGCCAGCAGCGTAGCTCCGACGACGGACACTGAAGCTTTCTTT	CASSVAPTTDTEAFF
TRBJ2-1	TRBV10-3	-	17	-	TGTGCCATCAGTGAGAGCGGACAGAGAGCCTCCTACAATGAGCAGTTCTTC	CAISESGQRASYNEQFF
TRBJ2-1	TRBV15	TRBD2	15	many	TGTGCCACCAGGCCGGGACTAGCGGCCCACAATGAGCAGTTCTTC	CATRPGLAAHNEQFF
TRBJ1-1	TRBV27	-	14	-	TGTGCCAGCAGCCCCTTACCCCGAAACACTGAAGCTTTCTTT	CASSPLPRNTEAFF
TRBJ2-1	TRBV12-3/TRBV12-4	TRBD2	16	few	TGTGCCAGCAGTTTGGAGGGACTAGCGGGAGGGCGTGAGCAGTTCTTC	CASSLEGLAGGREQFF
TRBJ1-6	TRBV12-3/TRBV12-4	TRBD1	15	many	TGTGCCAGCAGTGCTGGGACAGGGGTACGTTCACCCCTCCACTTT	CASSAGTGVRSPLHF